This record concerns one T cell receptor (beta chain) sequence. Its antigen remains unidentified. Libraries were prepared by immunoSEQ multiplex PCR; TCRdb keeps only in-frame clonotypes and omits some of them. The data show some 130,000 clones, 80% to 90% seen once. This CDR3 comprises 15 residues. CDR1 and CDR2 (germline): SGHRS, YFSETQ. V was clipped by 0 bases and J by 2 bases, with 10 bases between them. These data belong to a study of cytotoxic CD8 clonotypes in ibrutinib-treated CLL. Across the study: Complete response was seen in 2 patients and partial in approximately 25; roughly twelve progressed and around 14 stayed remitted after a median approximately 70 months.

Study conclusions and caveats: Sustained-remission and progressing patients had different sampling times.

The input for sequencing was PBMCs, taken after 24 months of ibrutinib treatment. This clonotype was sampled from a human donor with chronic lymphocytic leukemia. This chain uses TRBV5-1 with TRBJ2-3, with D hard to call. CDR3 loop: CASSLGGQSTDTQYF. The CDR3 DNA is TGCGCCAGCAGCTTGGGCGGTCAGTCCACAGATACGCAGTATTTT.